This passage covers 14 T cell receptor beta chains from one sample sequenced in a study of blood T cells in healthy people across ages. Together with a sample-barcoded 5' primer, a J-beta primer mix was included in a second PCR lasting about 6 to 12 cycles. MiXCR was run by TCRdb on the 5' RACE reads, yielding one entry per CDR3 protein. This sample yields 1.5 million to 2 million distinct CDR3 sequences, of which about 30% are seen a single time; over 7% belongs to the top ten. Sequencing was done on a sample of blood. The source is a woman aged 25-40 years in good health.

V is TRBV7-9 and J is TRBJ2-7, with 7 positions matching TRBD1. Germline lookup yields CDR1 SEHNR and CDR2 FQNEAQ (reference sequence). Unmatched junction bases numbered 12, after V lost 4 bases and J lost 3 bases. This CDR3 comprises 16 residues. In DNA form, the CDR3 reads TGTGCCAGCAGCTCCACCAGGGGGAGATACTTCTACGAGCAGTACTTC. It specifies CASSSTRGRYFYEQYF.

CDR3 loop: CSARVLGLYTEAFF. The CDR3 DNA follows: TGCAGTGCTAGAGTGCTTGGGCTATACACTGAAGCTTTCTTT. The V call is TRBV20-1, the J call TRBJ1-1, with unresolved D. This CDR3 has 14 amino acids. Germline-derived CDR1 and CDR2 are DFQATT and SNEGSKA (reference sequence). V was shortened by 1 base and J by 3 bases, with 12 bases between the two germline ends.

The CDR3 loop reads CASDGGGRKTQYF. The CDR3 bases are TGTGCCAGCGACGGAGGGGGGCGGAAGACCCAGTACTTC. The V call is TRBV12-3 or TRBV12-4, the J call TRBJ2-5; possibly TRBD1 or TRBD2 for D (6 bases each). V was cut by 8 bases and J by 6 bases, with 16 bases left in between. The CDR3 consists of 13 residues.

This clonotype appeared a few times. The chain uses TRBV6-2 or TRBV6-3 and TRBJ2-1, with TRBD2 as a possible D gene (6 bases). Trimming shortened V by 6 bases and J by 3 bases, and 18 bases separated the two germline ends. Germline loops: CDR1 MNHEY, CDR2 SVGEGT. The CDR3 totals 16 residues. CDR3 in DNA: TGTGCCAGCAGGGGGGGAGCTCCCGGAGTCTACAATGAGCAGTTCTTC. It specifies CASRGGAPGVYNEQFF.

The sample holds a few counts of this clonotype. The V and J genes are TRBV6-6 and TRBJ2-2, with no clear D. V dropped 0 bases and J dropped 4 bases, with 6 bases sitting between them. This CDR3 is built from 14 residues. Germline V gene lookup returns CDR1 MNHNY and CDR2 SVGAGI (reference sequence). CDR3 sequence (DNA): TGTGCCAGCAGTTACTCGATCCCCACCGGGGAGCTGTTTTTT. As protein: CASSYSIPTGELFF.

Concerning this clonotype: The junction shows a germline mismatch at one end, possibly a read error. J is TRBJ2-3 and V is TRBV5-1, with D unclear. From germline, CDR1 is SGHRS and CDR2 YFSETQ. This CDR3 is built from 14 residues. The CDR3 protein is CASSLDGITDAQYF. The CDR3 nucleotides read TGCGCCAGCAGCTTGGACGGAATCACAGATGCGCAGTATTTT.

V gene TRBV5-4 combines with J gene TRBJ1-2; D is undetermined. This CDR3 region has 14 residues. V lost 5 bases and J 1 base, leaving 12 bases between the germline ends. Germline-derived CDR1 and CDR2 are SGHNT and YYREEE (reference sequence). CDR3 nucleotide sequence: TGTGCCAGCAGGCTAGGAGCTGATAACTATGGCTACACCTTC. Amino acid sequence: CASRLGADNYGYTF.

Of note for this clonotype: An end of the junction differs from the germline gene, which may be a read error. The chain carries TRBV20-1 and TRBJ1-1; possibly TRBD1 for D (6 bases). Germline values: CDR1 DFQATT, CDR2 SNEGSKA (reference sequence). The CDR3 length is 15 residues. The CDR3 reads CIARRTGGPNTEAFF. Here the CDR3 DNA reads TGCATTGCTAGAAGAACGGGGGGCCCGAACACTGAAGCTTTCTTT.

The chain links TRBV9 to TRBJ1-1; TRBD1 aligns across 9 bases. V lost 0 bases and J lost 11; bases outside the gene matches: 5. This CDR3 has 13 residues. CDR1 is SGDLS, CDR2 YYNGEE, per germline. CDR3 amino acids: CASSVGGQGLAFF. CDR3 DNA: TGTGCCAGCAGCGTAGGTGGACAGGGGTTGGCTTTCTTT.

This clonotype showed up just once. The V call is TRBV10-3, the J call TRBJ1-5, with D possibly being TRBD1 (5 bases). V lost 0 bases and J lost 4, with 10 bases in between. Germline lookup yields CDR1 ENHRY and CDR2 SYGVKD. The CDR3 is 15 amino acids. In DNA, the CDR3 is TGTGCCATCAGTGAGTCCACGGGGGGAAATCAGCCCCAGCATTTT. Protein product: CAISESTGGNQPQHF.

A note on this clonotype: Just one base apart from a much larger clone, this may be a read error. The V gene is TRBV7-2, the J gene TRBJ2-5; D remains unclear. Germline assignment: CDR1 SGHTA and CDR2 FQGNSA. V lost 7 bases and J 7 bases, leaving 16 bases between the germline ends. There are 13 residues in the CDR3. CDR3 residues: CASNPDSPLTQYF. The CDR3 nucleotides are TGTGCCAGCAACCCAGACTCCCCGTTGACCCAGTACTTC.

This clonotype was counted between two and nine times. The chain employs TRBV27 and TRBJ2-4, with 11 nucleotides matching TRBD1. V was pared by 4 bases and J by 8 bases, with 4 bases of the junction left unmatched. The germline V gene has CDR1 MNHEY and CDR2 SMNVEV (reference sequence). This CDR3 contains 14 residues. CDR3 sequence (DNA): TGTGCCAGCAGTTCCCGGGACAGGGGGTACATTCAGTACTTC. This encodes CASSSRDRGYIQYF.

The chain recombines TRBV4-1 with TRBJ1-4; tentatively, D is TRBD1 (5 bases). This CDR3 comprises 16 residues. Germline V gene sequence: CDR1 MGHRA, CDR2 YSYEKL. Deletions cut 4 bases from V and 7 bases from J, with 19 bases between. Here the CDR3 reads CASSPQVQARGEKLFF. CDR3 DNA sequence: TGCGCCAGCAGCCCTCAAGTACAGGCGAGGGGTGAAAAACTGTTTTTT.

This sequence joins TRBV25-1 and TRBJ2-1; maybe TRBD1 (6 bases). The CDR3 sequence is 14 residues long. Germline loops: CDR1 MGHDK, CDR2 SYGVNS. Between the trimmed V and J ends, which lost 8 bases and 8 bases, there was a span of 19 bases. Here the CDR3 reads CASRKGGAWDEQFF. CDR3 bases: TGTGCCAGCCGAAAAGGGGGAGCATGGGATGAGCAGTTCTTC.